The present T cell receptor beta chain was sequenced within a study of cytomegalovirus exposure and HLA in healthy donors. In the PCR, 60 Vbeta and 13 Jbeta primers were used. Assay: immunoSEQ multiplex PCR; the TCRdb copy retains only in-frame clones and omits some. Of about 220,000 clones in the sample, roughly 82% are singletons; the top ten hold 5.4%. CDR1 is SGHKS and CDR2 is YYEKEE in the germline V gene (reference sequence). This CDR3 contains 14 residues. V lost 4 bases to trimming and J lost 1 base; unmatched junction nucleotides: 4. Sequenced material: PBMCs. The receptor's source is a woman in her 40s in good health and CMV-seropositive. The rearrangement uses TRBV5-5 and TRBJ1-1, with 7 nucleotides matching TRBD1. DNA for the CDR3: TGTGCCAGCAGCCGACAGGGCCGGAACACTGAAGCTTTCTTT. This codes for CASSRQGRNTEAFF.